This T cell receptor (beta chain) emerged from a study of cytomegalovirus exposure and HLA in healthy donors. Broader study findings: TRBV6-2, TRBV6-3 and other indistinguishable V segments were excluded. Some TCR beta chains (164 of them) were listed as cytomegalovirus-associated.

The V end was cut by 4 bases, the J end by 3 bases, with 16 bases between. The CDR3 contains 16 residues. Germline V gene data show CDR1 as MNHEY and CDR2 as SVGAGI. PCR involved 60 Vbeta and 13 Jbeta primers. Here immunoSEQ multiplex PCR was the method, and the copy in TCRdb shows in-frame clones only, minus some. This sample contains 100,000 to 150,000 clones. Worth noting for this clone: Its antigen remains unknown.

The receptor's source is a man in his late teens or twenties in good health and CMV-seronegative. The chain couples TRBV6-5 to TRBJ1-5; no clear D. Material: PBMCs. Here the CDR3 DNA reads TGTGCCAGCAGTTCGGAGAGGGAGGGCACCAATCAGCCCCAGCATTTT. Translation gives CASSSEREGTNQPQHF.